The entry below gives a single TCR beta chain sequence along with its context. The antigen is not known. CD45RO-negative cells were positively selected for CCR7, leaving out terminally differentiated effector memory CD45RA+ cells. Within Nashville, Tennessee resided all donors, each a Caucasian adult. V lost 2 bases to trimming and J lost 0 bases, with 8 bases between them. CDR3 size: 15 residues. The germline CDR1 and CDR2 sequences are KGHSH and LQKENI. The table came from immunoSEQ multiplex PCR; TCRdb's copy has only in-frame clones and leaves some out. The sample has 600,000 or so clones, approximately 95% seen once. The data belong to a study of shared clonotypes between healthy human individuals. The overall study: With ages of 18 to 49, the donors were a couple of women and three men.

Study-level points and caveats: Generation probabilities of non-shared clonotypes were lower (relative to those shared by all four donors).

Sequencing used naive CD8+ T cells sorted from blood. The V gene is TRBV18, the J gene TRBJ1-5; no clear D. This receptor was identified in a woman aged 25-40 years in good health. In DNA, the CDR3 is TGTGCCAGCTCACCAACAGACAATAGCAATCAGCCCCAGCATTTT. Protein sequence: CASSPTDNSNQPQHF.